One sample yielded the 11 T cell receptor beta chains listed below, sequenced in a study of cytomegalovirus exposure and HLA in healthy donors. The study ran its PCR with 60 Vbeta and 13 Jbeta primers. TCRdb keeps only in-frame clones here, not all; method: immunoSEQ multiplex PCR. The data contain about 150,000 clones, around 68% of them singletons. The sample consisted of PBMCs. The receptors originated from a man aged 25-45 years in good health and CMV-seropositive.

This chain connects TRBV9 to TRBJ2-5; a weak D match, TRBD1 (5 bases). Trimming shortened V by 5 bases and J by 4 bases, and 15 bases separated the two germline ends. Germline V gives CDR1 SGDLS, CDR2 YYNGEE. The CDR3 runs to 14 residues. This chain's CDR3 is CASSSRGGGETQYF. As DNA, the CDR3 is TGTGCCAGCAGTTCTAGGGGCGGTGGAGAGACCCAGTACTTC.

The CDR3 bases are TGTGCCAGTAAATTGTGGGAGTCCAATCAGCCCCAGCATTTT. It translates to CASKLWESNQPQHF. The rearrangement joins TRBV19 to TRBJ1-5; unclear D gene. Germline loops: CDR1 LNHDA, CDR2 SQIVND (reference sequence). The CDR3 extends over 14 amino acids. V was cut by 7 bases and J by 3 bases, with 13 bases left in between.

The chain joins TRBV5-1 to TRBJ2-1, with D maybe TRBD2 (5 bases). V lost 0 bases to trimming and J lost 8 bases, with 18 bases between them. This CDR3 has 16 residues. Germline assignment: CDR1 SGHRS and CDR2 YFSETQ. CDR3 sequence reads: CASSLATTRDVYEQFF. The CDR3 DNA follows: TGCGCCAGCAGCTTGGCGACGACGAGGGATGTCTATGAGCAGTTCTTC.

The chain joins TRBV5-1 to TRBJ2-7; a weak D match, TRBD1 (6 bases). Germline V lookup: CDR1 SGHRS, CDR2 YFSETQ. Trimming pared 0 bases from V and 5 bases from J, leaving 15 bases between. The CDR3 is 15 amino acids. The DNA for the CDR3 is TGCGCCAGCAGCTTGGCCCCCCTAGGGGGTGACGAGCAGTACTTC. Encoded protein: CASSLAPLGGDEQYF.

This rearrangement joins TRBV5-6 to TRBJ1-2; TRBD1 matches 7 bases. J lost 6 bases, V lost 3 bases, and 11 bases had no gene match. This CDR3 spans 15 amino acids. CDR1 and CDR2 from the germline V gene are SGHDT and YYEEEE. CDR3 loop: CASSSYNRGADGYTF. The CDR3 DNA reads TGTGCCAGCAGCTCGTATAACAGGGGCGCGGATGGCTACACCTTC. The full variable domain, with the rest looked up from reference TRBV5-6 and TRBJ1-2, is DAGVTQSPTHLIKTRGQQVTLRCSPKSGHDTVSWYQQALGQGPQFIFQYYEEEERQRGNFPDRFSGHQFPNYSSELNVNALLLGDSALYLCASSSYNRGADGYTFGSGTRLTVV.

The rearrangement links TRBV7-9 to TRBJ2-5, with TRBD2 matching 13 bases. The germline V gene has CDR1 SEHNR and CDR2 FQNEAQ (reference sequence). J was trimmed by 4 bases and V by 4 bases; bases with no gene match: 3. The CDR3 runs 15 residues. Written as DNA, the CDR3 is TGTGCCAGCAGCTCGGGACTAGCGGGAAGAGAGACCCAGTACTTC. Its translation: CASSSGLAGRETQYF.

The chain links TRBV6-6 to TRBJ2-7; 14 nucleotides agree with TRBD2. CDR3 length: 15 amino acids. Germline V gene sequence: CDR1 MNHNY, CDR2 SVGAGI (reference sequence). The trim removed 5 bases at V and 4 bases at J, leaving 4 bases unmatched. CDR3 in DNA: TGTGCCAGCAGTCGCGGGACTAGCGGGAGTTACGAGCAGTACTTC. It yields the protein CASSRGTSGSYEQYF.

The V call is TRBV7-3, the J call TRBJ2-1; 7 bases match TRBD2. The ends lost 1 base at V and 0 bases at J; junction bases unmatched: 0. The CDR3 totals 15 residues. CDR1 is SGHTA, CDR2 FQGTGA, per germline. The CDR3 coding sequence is TGTGCCAGCAGCTTAATAGCGGGCTCCTACAATGAGCAGTTCTTC. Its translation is CASSLIAGSYNEQFF. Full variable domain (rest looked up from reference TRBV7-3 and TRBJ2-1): GAGVSQTPSNKVTEKGKYVELRCDPISGHTALYWYRQSLGQGPEFLIYFQGTGAADDSGLPNDRFFAVRPEGSVSTLKIQRTERGDSAVYLCASSLIAGSYNEQFFGPGTRLTVL.

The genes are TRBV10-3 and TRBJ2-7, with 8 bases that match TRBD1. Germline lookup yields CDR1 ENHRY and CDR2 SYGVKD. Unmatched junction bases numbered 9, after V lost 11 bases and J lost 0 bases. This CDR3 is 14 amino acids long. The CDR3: CAVSLGTGSYEQYF. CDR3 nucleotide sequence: TGTGCCGTATCGCTGGGGACAGGCTCCTACGAGCAGTACTTC.

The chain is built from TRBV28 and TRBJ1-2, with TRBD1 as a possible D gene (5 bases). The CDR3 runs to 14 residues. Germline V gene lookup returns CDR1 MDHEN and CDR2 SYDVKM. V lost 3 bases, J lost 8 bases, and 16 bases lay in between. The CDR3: CASSLVGGTRGYTF. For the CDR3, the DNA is TGTGCCAGCAGTTTGGTGGGGGGGACCCGGGGCTACACCTTC.

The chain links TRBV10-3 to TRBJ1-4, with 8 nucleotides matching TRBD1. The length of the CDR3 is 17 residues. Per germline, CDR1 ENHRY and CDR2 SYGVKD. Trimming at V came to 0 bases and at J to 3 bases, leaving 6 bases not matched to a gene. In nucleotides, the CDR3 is TGTGCCATCAGTGAGTCTCGGACAGGGTCCTCTAATGAAAAACTGTTTTTT. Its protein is CAISESRTGSSNEKLFF.